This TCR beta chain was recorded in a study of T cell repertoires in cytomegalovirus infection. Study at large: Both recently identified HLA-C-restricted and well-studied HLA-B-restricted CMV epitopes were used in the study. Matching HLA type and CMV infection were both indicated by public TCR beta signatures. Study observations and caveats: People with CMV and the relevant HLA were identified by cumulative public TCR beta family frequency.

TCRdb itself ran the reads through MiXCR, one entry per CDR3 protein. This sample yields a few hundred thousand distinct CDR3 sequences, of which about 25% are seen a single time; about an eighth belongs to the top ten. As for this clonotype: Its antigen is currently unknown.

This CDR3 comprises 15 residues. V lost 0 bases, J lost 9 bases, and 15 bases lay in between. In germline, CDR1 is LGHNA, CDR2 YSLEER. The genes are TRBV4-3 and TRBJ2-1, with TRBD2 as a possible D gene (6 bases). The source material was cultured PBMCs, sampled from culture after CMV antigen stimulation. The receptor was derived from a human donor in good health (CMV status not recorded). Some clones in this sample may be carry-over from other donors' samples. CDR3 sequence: CASSQDSLALGEQFF. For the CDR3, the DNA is TGCGCCAGCAGCCAAGATTCACTAGCTTTGGGTGAGCAGTTCTTC.